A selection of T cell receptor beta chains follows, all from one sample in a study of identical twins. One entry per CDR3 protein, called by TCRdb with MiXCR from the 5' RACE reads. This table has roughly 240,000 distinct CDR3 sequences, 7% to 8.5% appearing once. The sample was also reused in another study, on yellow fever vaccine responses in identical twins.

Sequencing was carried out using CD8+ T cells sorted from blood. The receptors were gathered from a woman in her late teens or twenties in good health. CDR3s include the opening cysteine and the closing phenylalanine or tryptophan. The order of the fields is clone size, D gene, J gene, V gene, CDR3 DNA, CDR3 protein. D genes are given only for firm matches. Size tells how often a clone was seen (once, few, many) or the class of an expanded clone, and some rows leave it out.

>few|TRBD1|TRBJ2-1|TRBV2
TGTGCCAGCATCGGGACAGGGATACCCAATGAGCAGTTCTTC
CASIGTGIPNEQFF
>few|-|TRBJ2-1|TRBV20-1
TGCAGTGCTAATCCATCCGGGACAACCTACAATGAGCAGTTCTTC
CSANPSGTTYNEQFF
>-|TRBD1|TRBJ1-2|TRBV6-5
TGTGCCAGCAGTTACACGGGACAGGGGGACTATGGCTACACCTTC
CASSYTGQGDYGYTF
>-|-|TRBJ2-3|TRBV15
TGTGCCACCAGCAGAGAACGGAGCAACCTAGTTGCGCAGTATTTT
CATSRERSNLVAQYF
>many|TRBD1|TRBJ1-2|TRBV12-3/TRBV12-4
TGTGCCAGCAGTTTAGCGGGACAGGGCCACGGTGGCTACACCTTC
CASSLAGQGHGGYTF
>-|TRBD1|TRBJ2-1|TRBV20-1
TGCAGTGCTAGGGGACAGCACAATGAGCAGTTCTTC
CSARGQHNEQFF
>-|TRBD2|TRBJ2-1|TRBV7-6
TGTGCCAGCAGCTTAATCCTCGTGGCGGGAGGGTACAATGAGCAGTTCTTC
CASSLILVAGGYNEQFF
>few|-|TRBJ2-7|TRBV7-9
TGTGCCAGCAGCTTTGGACAGAGTTTCACCTTGGAGCAGTACTTC
CASSFGQSFTLEQYF
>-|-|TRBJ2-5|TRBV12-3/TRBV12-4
TGTGCCAGCAGTTGGTCAGGGGACCAAGAGACCCAGTACTTC
CASSWSGDQETQYF
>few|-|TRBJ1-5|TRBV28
TGTGCCAGCAGTTTCGAAGTAGGGCAAAATCAGCCCCAGCATTTT
CASSFEVGQNQPQHF
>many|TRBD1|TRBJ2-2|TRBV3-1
TGTGCCAGCAGCCAAGAGGGGACAGTCACCGGGGAGCTGTTTTTT
CASSQEGTVTGELFF
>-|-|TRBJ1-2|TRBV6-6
TGTGCCAGCAGTGTTCTCTATGGCTACACCTTC
CASSVLYGYTF
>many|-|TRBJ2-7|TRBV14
TGTGCCAGCAGCCAAGGGGGTCGAGGGGCCGAATCCTACGAGCAGTACTTC
CASSQGGRGAESYEQYF
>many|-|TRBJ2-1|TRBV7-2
TGTGCCAGCAGCTTAATGCCCACCGGTCCCTACAATGAGCAGTTCTTC
CASSLMPTGPYNEQFF
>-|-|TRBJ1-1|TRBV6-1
TGTGCCAGCAGTGTTGAGAGTGGACAGAACACTGAAGCTTTCTTT
CASSVESGQNTEAFF
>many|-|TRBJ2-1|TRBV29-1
TGCAGCGTTGAGAGTAGCTCCTACAATGAGCAGTTCTTC
CSVESSSYNEQFF
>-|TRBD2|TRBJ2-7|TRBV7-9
TGTGCCAGCAGCGTCGGGACTAGCGGGAGTATTTACGAGCAGTACTTC
CASSVGTSGSIYEQYF
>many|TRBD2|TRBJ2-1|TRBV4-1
TGCGCCAGCAGCCGGGAAAAGAGGGGACTAGCGCTTTGGGAGCAGTTCTTC
CASSREKRGLALWEQFF
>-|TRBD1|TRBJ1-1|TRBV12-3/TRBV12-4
TGTGCCAGCAGTTTGCAGGGGGCGCGGGCTGAAGCTTTCTTT
CASSLQGARAEAFF
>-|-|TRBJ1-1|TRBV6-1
TGTGCCAGCAGTGAAGCTCCACAGGGTACGAACACTGAAGCTTTCTTT
CASSEAPQGTNTEAFF
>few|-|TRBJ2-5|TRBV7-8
TGTGCCAGCAGTCACCCGGGGGACAGAGAAGAGACCCAGTACTTC
CASSHPGDREETQYF
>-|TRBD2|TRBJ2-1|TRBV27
TGTGCCAGCAGTTCTACCCGAGCGGGAGCTACCTACAATGAGCAGTTCTTC
CASSSTRAGATYNEQFF
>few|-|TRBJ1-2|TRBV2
TGTGCCAGCAGTGAGCTGCCAGGGGCATCTAACTATGGCTACACCTTC
CASSELPGASNYGYTF
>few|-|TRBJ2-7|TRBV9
TGTGCCAGCAGCGTAGCTGGGGGGACGGTCGAATCCGAGCAGTACTTC
CASSVAGGTVESEQYF
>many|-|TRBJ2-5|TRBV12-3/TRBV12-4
TGTGCCAGCAGGACTTACAAGTTTGAGACCCAGTACTTC
CASRTYKFETQYF
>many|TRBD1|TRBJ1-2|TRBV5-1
TGCGCCAGCAGCTTGCTTCGGACAGGGGGCGGTGGCTACACCTTC
CASSLLRTGGGGYTF
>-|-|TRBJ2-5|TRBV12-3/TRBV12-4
TGTGCCAGCAGTTTTATTCAGGGGTCCGCCCAAGAGACCCAGTACTTC
CASSFIQGSAQETQYF
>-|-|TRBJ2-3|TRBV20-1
TGCTGTGCTAGAGATTTTGTCGGGGGTCTCACAGATACGCAGTATTTT
CCARDFVGGLTDTQYF
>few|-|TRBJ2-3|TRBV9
TGTGCCAGCAGCCAGGGACGAGCGGCAGATACGCAGTATTTT
CASSQGRAADTQYF
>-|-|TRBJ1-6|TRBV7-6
TGTGCCAGCAGCTTAGCAGGGACACCATTTGATAATTCACCCCTCCACTTT
CASSLAGTPFDNSPLHF
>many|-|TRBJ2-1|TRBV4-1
TGCGCCAGCAGCCAAGCGGGTAGCTCCTACAATGAGCAGTTCTTC
CASSQAGSSYNEQFF
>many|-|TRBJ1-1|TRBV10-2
TGCGCCAGCAGTGCGGTGAGGATGAACACTGAAGCTTTCTTT
CASSAVRMNTEAFF
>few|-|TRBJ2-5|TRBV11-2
TGTGCCAGCAGCTTATACGGGAGCGGGGAGACCCAGTACTTC
CASSLYGSGETQYF
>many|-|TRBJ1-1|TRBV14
TGTGCCAGCAGTCCAGCGAACACTGAAGCTTTCTTT
CASSPANTEAFF
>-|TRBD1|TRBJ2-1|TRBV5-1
TGCGCCAGCAGCCTTAGGACAGGGGGCGCAGGAAATGAGCAGTTCTTC
CASSLRTGGAGNEQFF
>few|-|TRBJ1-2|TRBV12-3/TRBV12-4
TGTGCCAGCAGGACGACAGCTTCTAACTATGGCTACACCTTC
CASRTTASNYGYTF
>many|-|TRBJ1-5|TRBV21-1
TGTGCCAGCAGCGCTCAAGGACGGATGGAGGGGCAGCCCCAGCATTTT
CASSAQGRMEGQPQHF
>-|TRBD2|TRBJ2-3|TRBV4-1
TGCGCCAGCAGCCCCCGGACTAGCGGGGGGGCCTCAGATACGCAGTATTTT
CASSPRTSGGASDTQYF
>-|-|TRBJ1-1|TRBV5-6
TGTGCCAGCAGCTTGGAGGCTTTCTTT
CASSLEAFF
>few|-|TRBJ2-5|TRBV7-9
TGTGCCAGCGGTCTGTACCAAGAGACCCAGTACTTC
CASGLYQETQYF
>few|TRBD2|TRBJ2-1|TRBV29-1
TGCAGCGTTGAAGGGGTAGCGGGGGACAATGAGCAGTTCTTC
CSVEGVAGDNEQFF
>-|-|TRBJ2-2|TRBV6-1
TGTGCCAGCAGTGATTCACCGGGTTCCGGGGAGCTGTTTTTT
CASSDSPGSGELFF
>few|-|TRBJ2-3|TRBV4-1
TGCGCCAGCAGCCAAGATGGGCAGGCCCTCCTCCGGGATACGCAGTATTTT
CASSQDGQALLRDTQYF
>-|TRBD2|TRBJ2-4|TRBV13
TGTGCCAGCAGCTTTGGACTAGCGGGAGACGTCGGCGGCATTCAGTACTTC
CASSFGLAGDVGGIQYF